These 28 T cell receptor beta chains were all obtained from the same sample, sequenced in a study of CD8+CD57+ T cells in acquired aplastic anemia. For sequencing, patients were chosen who had shown expansion of CD8+CD57+ cells by flow cytometry. Genomic DNA served as template for TCR beta VDJ and CDR3 profiling. One entry per CDR3 protein results from TCRdb running MiXCR on the reads. The sample holds over 250,000 distinct CDR3 sequences; about three fifths are singletons and the top ten take 1% to 1.5%. Sample: sorted CD4+, CD8+, or CD8+CD57+ T cells (not recorded which) from PBMCs. The receptors here all came from a human donor with aplastic anemia.

This clonotype was found once. Relative to the germline gene, one junction end is altered; a read error may explain this. The V and J genes are TRBV5-5 and TRBJ2-2, with D perhaps TRBD1 (5 bases). The CDR3 has 18 residues. Looked up from germline, CDR1 is SGHKS and CDR2 is YYEKEE (reference sequence). In DNA form, the CDR3 reads TGTGCCAGCAGTTGGGGCTGGCGCGCAACCTTGAACGCCGGGGAGCTGTTTTTT. This translates into CASSWGWRATLNAGELFF.

Many counts were recorded for this clonotype. The rearrangement joins TRBV24-1 to TRBJ2-3, with D unclear. Between the trimmed V and J ends, which lost 9 bases and 7 bases, there was a span of 10 bases. CDR1 is KGHDR and CDR2 is SFDVKD in the germline V gene. The CDR3 extends over 11 amino acids. This chain's CDR3 is CATGLLNTQYF. The CDR3 nucleotides are TGTGCCACCGGATTATTAAATACGCAGTATTTT.

This chain joins TRBV28 and TRBJ2-7; 8 bases fit TRBD1. With 3 bases clipped from V and 2 bases from J, the junction kept 3 bases outside the gene matches. From germline, CDR1 is MDHEN and CDR2 SYDVKM. The CDR3 spans 14 residues. The CDR3 DNA is TGTGCCAGCAGTTTGGACAGGGCCCCCTACGAGCAGTACTTC. It is translated as CASSLDRAPYEQYF. Complete variable domain (other parts from reference TRBV28 and TRBJ2-7): DVKVTQSSRYLVKRTGEKVFLECVQDMDHENMFWYRQDPGLGLRLIYFSYDVKMKEKGDIPEGYSVSREKKERFSLILESASTNQTSMYLCASSLDRAPYEQYFGPGTRLTVT.

This rearrangement joins TRBV2 to TRBJ1-6, with D possibly matching TRBD1 (6 bases). The CDR3 spans 14 residues. V gave up 6 bases and J gave up 15 bases, with 21 bases separating them. Germline CDR1 reads SNHLY; CDR2 reads FYNNEI. The CDR3 protein is CASRRQDVMSLLHF. The CDR3 DNA reads as TGTGCCAGCAGGCGACAGGATGTGATGTCGCTCCTCCACTTT.

This clonotype showed up just a few times. The chain combines TRBV12-3 or TRBV12-4 with TRBJ2-2; TRBD2 aligns across 8 bases. J was trimmed by 3 bases and V by 6 bases; bases with no gene match: 15. The CDR3 totals 18 residues. The CDR3 region is CASSLGGGGGQYTGELFF. The CDR3 DNA follows: TGTGCCAGCAGCTTGGGGGGGGGCGGGGGGCAGTACACCGGGGAGCTGTTTTTT.

Comments on this clonotype: One end of the junction fails to match germline, which may point to a read error. The CDR3 loop reads CASSLGPSRQGQEKLFF. CDR3 nucleotides: TGTGCCAGCAGCTTGGGGCCCTCTCGACAGGGACAAGAAAAACTGTTTTTT. This chain links TRBV5-1 with TRBJ1-4; 7 bases match TRBD1. The V gene's germline CDR1 is SGHRS and CDR2 YFSETQ. The CDR3 has 17 residues.

This chain uses TRBV19 with TRBJ1-1; maybe TRBD1 (5 bases). With 0 bases removed from V and 8 bases from J, the gap between germline ends came to 7 bases. The CDR3 runs to 12 residues. Germline V gives CDR1 LNHDA, CDR2 SQIVND (reference sequence). The CDR3 is CASSIEGLEAFF. DNA of the CDR3: TGTGCCAGTAGTATAGAGGGACTAGAAGCTTTCTTT.

This clonotype occurred many times. This chain joins TRBV5-5 and TRBJ2-7; a possible D gene is TRBD2 (5 bases). The CDR3 length is 13 residues. The V end was cut by 7 bases, the J end by 6 bases, with 17 bases between. Per germline, CDR1 SGHKS and CDR2 YYEKEE (reference sequence). CDR3 in amino acids: CASGRVEFSEQYF. For the CDR3, the DNA is TGTGCCAGCGGGCGGGTAGAATTCTCCGAGCAGTACTTC.

J is TRBJ2-3 and V is TRBV15; D is perhaps TRBD1 or TRBD2 (5 bases each). Germline V gene sequence: CDR1 LNHNV, CDR2 YYDKDF (reference sequence). V lost 3 bases and J lost 4, with 14 bases in between. The CDR3 has 15 residues. In DNA form, the CDR3 reads TGTGCCACCAGCAGCTCGCCTAGGGACGCAGATACGCAGTATTTT. This sequence encodes CATSSSPRDADTQYF.

The chain employs TRBV7-3 and TRBJ2-5; D is possibly TRBD1 or TRBD2 (5 bases each). V was pared by 5 bases and J by 6 bases, with 16 bases between. Per germline, CDR1 SGHTA and CDR2 FQGTGA. The CDR3 extends over 14 amino acids. The CDR3: CASSPTQGVKTQYF. In DNA, the CDR3 is TGTGCCAGCAGCCCCACGCAGGGAGTAAAGACCCAGTACTTC.

The chain joins TRBV19 to TRBJ1-5, with TRBD1 matching 8 bases. The junction had 4 bases not matched to a gene; V was cut back by 1 base and J by 2 bases. This CDR3 comprises 16 residues. Germline V gene data show CDR1 as LNHDA and CDR2 as SQIVND (reference sequence). This chain's CDR3 is CASSIVPGQGNQPQHF. In nucleotides, the CDR3 is TGTGCCAGTAGTATAGTTCCGGGACAGGGCAATCAGCCCCAGCATTTT.

There are many counts of this clonotype. The chain employs TRBV3-1 and TRBJ1-3; D gene uncertain. Germline V CDR1 and CDR2: LGHDT, YNNKEL (reference sequence). Trimming left V 1 base short and J 1 base short, with 8 bases between. There are 15 residues in the CDR3. CDR3 in amino acids: CASSQGVGSGNTIYF. The CDR3 bases are TGTGCCAGCAGCCAAGGGGTGGGGTCTGGAAACACCATATATTTT.

This clonotype was counted ten times or more. This chain uses TRBV27 with TRBJ1-5, with D unresolved. Germline CDR1 MNHEY, CDR2 SMNVEV (reference sequence). The length of the CDR3 is 13 residues. Trimming removed 3 bases from V and 5 bases from J, with 8 bases in between. The CDR3 nucleotides read TGTGCCAGCAGTTTCGTGCCGGATCAGCCCCAGCATTTT. Protein: CASSFVPDQPQHF.

Many counts were recorded for this clonotype. The gene calls are TRBV5-1 and TRBJ2-7; 7 bases fit TRBD1. V dropped 2 bases and J dropped 5; count of bases not matched to a gene: 7. Germline V CDR1 and CDR2: SGHRS, YFSETQ. CDR3 length: 14 amino acids. CDR3 DNA sequence: TGCGCCAGCAGCTTCCAGGGGGAATGGAACGAGCAGTACTTC. This encodes CASSFQGEWNEQYF.

This clonotype was seen more than once but under ten times. The chain joins TRBV10-3 to TRBJ2-1; a possible D gene is TRBD1 (5 bases). V lost 3 bases and J 8 bases, leaving 11 bases between the germline ends. The germline V gene encodes CDR1 ENHRY and CDR2 SYGVKD. This CDR3 region has 13 residues. The CDR3 is CAISDRGWDEQFF. In nucleotides, the CDR3 is TGTGCCATCAGTGATAGGGGTTGGGATGAGCAGTTCTTC.

This sequence joins TRBV13 and TRBJ1-6, with 8 nucleotides matching TRBD1. The CDR3 is 16 residues long. V gave up 4 bases and J gave up 5 bases; unmatched junction bases: 7. Per germline, CDR1 PRHDT and CDR2 FYEKMQ (reference sequence). The chain's CDR3 is CASSSMLQGDNSPLHF. The CDR3 DNA is TGTGCCAGCAGCTCGATGCTACAGGGGGATAATTCACCCCTCCACTTT.

The rearrangement uses TRBV10-3 and TRBJ1-3; D gene ambiguous. Trimming took 11 bases from V and 4 from J, leaving 9 bases between them. CDR3 size: 11 residues. Per the germline V gene, CDR1 is ENHRY and CDR2 is SYGVKD. CDR3 loop: CASGSGNTIYF. As DNA, the CDR3 is TGTGCCTCAGGCTCAGGAAACACCATATATTTT.

This sequence joins TRBV7-3 and TRBJ1-4; 7 bases are shared with TRBD1. Trimming took 5 bases from V and 8 from J; bases not matched to a gene: 11. Germline V lookup: CDR1 SGHTA, CDR2 FQGTGA. The CDR3 has 15 amino acids. The CDR3 DNA is TGTGCCAGCAGCAACCCCCGCGGGACAGAAGAAAAACTGTTTTTT. This sequence encodes CASSNPRGTEEKLFF.

The J gene is TRBJ1-1, the V gene TRBV6-4, with D perhaps TRBD1 (5 bases). This CDR3 has 13 amino acids. Trimming stripped 2 bases from V and 7 bases from J, with 11 bases between. The germline V gene encodes CDR1 MRHNA and CDR2 SNTAGT. DNA of the CDR3: TGTGCCAGCAGTGACGGCGAGACAGATGAAGCTTTCTTT. This gives the protein CASSDGETDEAFF.

The genes are TRBV15 and TRBJ1-5, with unresolved D. Germline V gives CDR1 LNHNV, CDR2 YYDKDF (reference sequence). With 3 bases removed from V and 7 bases from J, the gap between germline ends came to 22 bases. This CDR3 has 17 residues. The CDR3 DNA sequence: TGTGCCACCAGCAGTAGCGGGTGGGATAACAATGAGCAGCCCCAGCATTTT. Translation gives CATSSSGWDNNEQPQHF.

The V call is TRBV2, the J call TRBJ2-3; 9 bases map to TRBD2. The germline gives CDR1 SNHLY, CDR2 FYNNEI. The CDR3 length is 15 residues. Trimming removed 7 bases from V and 4 bases from J; junction bases left unmatched: 9. The CDR3 reads CASKTGGGAADTQYF. In DNA, the CDR3 is TGTGCCAGCAAGACTGGCGGGGGGGCGGCAGATACGCAGTATTTT.

The table lists this clonotype with a few counts. The V call is TRBV24-1, the J call TRBJ2-5; 8 bases align to TRBD1. The CDR3 totals 15 residues. Germline V gene lookup returns CDR1 KGHDR and CDR2 SFDVKD. V trimming: 4 bases; J trimming: 5 bases; junction bases outside the gene matches: 8. The CDR3 DNA sequence: TGTGCCACCAGTGACCCGACAGGGGCGGGGGAGACCCAGTACTTC. As protein: CATSDPTGAGETQYF.

The V call is TRBV20-1, the J call TRBJ1-1; maybe TRBD1 (6 bases). Germline V lookup: CDR1 DFQATT, CDR2 SNEGSKA (reference sequence). The CDR3 length is 11 residues. Trimming shortened V by 5 bases and J by 7 bases, and 11 bases separated the two germline ends. This CDR3 is CSARGQNEAFF. The CDR3 nucleotides are TGCAGTGCTCGTGGACAGAATGAAGCTTTCTTT.

The sample holds many counts of this clonotype. The chain employs TRBV5-8 and TRBJ1-4, with 8 nucleotides matching TRBD1. Germline loops: CDR1 SGHTS, CDR2 YDEGEE. The CDR3 length is 15 residues. V was clipped by 4 bases and J by 4 bases; unmatched bases: 6. As DNA, the CDR3 is TGTGCCAGCAGCCCAGGGGGCGATAGTAATGAAAAACTGTTTTTT. Its protein product is CASSPGGDSNEKLFF. Based on the CDR3 plus reference TRBV5-8 and TRBJ1-4, the full variable domain is EAGVTQSPTHLIKTRGQQATLRCSPISGHTSVYWYQQALGLGLQFLLWYDEGEERNRGNFPPRFSGRQFPNYSSELNVNALELEDSALYLCASSPGGDSNEKLFFGSGTQLSVL.

This chain connects TRBV20-1 to TRBJ2-5; 12 nucleotides line up with TRBD1. Trimming removed 6 bases from V and 2 bases from J; junction bases left unmatched: 7. The CDR3 length is 15 residues. Germline V gene sequence: CDR1 DFQATT, CDR2 SNEGSKA (reference sequence). The CDR3 region is CSAPGQGARQETQYF. CDR3 sequence (DNA): TGCAGTGCCCCGGGACAGGGGGCGCGGCAAGAGACCCAGTACTTC.

The V and J genes are TRBV6-5 and TRBJ1-2; no clear D. Deletions cut 7 bases from V and 5 bases from J, with 14 bases between. The CDR3 extends over 13 amino acids. Germline CDR1 and CDR2: MNHEY and SVGAGI. CDR3 protein: CASISQTSYGYTF. The CDR3 DNA follows: TGTGCCAGCATCTCCCAGACATCGTATGGCTACACCTTC.

This rearrangement joins TRBV7-9 to TRBJ2-5; D possibly corresponds to TRBD2 (6 bases). V lost 5 bases and J lost 4, with 11 bases in between. CDR3 length equals 13 residues. CDR1 is SEHNR and CDR2 is FQNEAQ in the germline V gene (reference sequence). The chain's CDR3 is CASSVGAGETQYF. CDR3 DNA: TGTGCCAGCAGCGTAGGAGCGGGAGAGACCCAGTACTTC.

This clonotype showed up just a few times. The chain links TRBV6-5 to TRBJ2-1; 8 nucleotides align to TRBD2. Germline trimming cut 2 bases from V and 10 bases from J; bases unmatched to any gene: 13. The CDR3 loop spans 16 amino acids. Looked up from germline, CDR1 is MNHEY and CDR2 is SVGAGI. CDR3 region: CASSYGGSGGGREQFF. The CDR3 DNA follows: TGTGCCAGCAGTTACGGGGGATCGGGCGGGGGGCGGGAGCAGTTCTTC.